Listed below are T cell receptor beta chains from one sample, sequenced in a study of cytomegalovirus exposure and HLA in healthy donors. The assay was immunoSEQ multiplex PCR, and TCRdb's table has in-frame clones only and misses some. Among about 160,000 clones listed, 65% to 80% were seen once. Sequenced input: PBMCs. The receptors were gathered from a man between 18 and 35 years old in good health and CMV-seropositive. The CDR3 runs from the conserved cysteine through the conserved F or W. Each record gives: J gene, clone size, V gene, D gene, CDR3 DNA, CDR3 protein. D genes are given only for firm matches. Clone size is stated in some rows and not others, as once, few, many or a class when expanded.

TRBJ1-1	.	TRBV2	.	TGTGCCAGCAGTCCCTGGGGGGGGCAAAGCACTGAAGCTTTCTTT	CASSPWGGQSTEAFF
TRBJ1-2	.	TRBV5-1	.	TGCGCCAGCAGCTCAGGAGGGAACAGATATGGCTACACCTTC	CASSSGGNRYGYTF
TRBJ2-1	.	TRBV2	.	TGTGCCAGCAGTCCCGGGGGAACCTACAATGAGCAGTTCTTC	CASSPGGTYNEQFF
TRBJ1-1	.	TRBV28	.	TGTGCCAGCAGTGCCAAGACAGAGGAAGCTTATAGGACTGAAGCTTTCTTT	CASSAKTEEAYRTEAFF
TRBJ2-1	.	TRBV5-6	TRBD1	TGTGCCAGCAGCGCTCCGGGACAGGGGAACAATGAGCAGTTCTTC	CASSAPGQGNNEQFF
TRBJ1-5	.	TRBV21-1	.	TGTGCCAGCAGCAAAGCGGGAGAAGGGCCCCAGCATTTT	CASSKAGEGPQHF
TRBJ1-1	.	TRBV29-1	.	TGCAGCGTTTTATACAGTCTTAACACTGAAGCTTTCTTT	CSVLYSLNTEAFF
TRBJ2-3	.	TRBV4-1	TRBD1	TGCGCCAGCAGCCGACCGGGACAGGGAGCAGATACGCAGTATTTT	CASSRPGQGADTQYF
TRBJ2-5	.	TRBV30	.	TGTGCCTGGAGTTATTTGCAAGAGACCCAGTACTTC	CAWSYLQETQYF
TRBJ2-5	.	TRBV28	TRBD1	TGTGCCAGCAGTCCACTCCGACAGGGAAGGGAGGAGACCCAGTACTTC	CASSPLRQGREETQYF
TRBJ1-5	.	TRBV2	.	TGTGCCAGCAGTGGCCAATCAGACCGAGGGCAGCCCCAGCATTTT	CASSGQSDRGQPQHF
TRBJ1-1	.	TRBV6-1	.	TGTGCCAGCATTCGTACATTTGAAGCTTTCTTT	CASIRTFEAFF
TRBJ1-1	once	TRBV19	.	TGTGCCAGTAGTATAGTTGCCAGGGCTTTTACTGAAGCTTTCTTT	CASSIVARAFTEAFF
TRBJ2-1	.	TRBV25-1	.	TGTGCCAGCAGTGAATTTGTAAGGAATCGGGATGAGCAGTTCTTC	CASSEFVRNRDEQFF
TRBJ1-1	few	TRBV27	.	TGTGCCAGCAGTCCTTCATTAGTCACTGAAGCTTTCTTT	CASSPSLVTEAFF
TRBJ1-1	.	TRBV5-6	.	TGTGCCAGCAGCCGACAGCTGAACACTGAAGCTTTCTTT	CASSRQLNTEAFF
TRBJ1-2	.	TRBV28	TRBD1	TGTGCCAGCAGTTTCCGGGACAGGGGGCGTTGGGGCTACACCTTC	CASSFRDRGRWGYTF
TRBJ2-1	.	TRBV5-1	TRBD2	TGCGCCAGCAGCTTCCGGACTAGCGGGAGCAGCGATGAGCAGTTCTTC	CASSFRTSGSSDEQFF
TRBJ1-2	.	TRBV2	TRBD1	TGTGCCAGCAGGGCCGGGACAGGGGGCTATGGCTACACCTTC	CASRAGTGGYGYTF
TRBJ1-1	.	TRBV27	TRBD1	TGTGCCAGCAGTCCTACAGGGGGCCCTGAAGCTTTCTTT	CASSPTGGPEAFF
TRBJ2-3	.	TRBV29-1	.	TGCAGCGTTGGGAACCCTGGACTTCATTTT	CSVGNPGLHF
TRBJ1-2	.	TRBV30	.	TGTGCCTGGAGTGACAGCTCTTATGGCTACACCTTC	CAWSDSSYGYTF
TRBJ1-1	few	TRBV2	.	TGTGCCAGCAGTGGAGACACAGCTGAAGCTTTCTTT	CASSGDTAEAFF
TRBJ2-1	.	TRBV5-8	TRBD2	TGTGCCAGCAGCTTGGGGCGGGGGGCCTACAATGAGCAGTTCTTC	CASSLGRGAYNEQFF
TRBJ1-1	.	TRBV27	TRBD1	TGTGCCAGTCGAAACAGGGGTGGGACTGAAGCTTTCTTT	CASRNRGGTEAFF
TRBJ1-3	.	TRBV19	.	TGTGCCAGTAGATGGGGGCCTGGAAACACCATATATTTT	CASRWGPGNTIYF
TRBJ1-3	once	TRBV5-1	.	TGCGCCAGCAGCCACAATCCGGACACCTTCTCTGGAAACACCATATATTTT	CASSHNPDTFSGNTIYF
TRBJ2-2	.	TRBV15	TRBD1	TGTGCCACCCGTCGGGACAGGAACACCGGGGAGCTGTTTTTT	CATRRDRNTGELFF
TRBJ1-3	.	TRBV19	TRBD1	TGTGCCAGTAGTCTCCCCGGGACAGGGTCTGGAAACACCATATATTTT	CASSLPGTGSGNTIYF
TRBJ1-6	.	TRBV2	.	TGTGCCAGCAGTCTACAGGGCTTAGGGTCACCCCTCCACTTT	CASSLQGLGSPLHF
TRBJ2-5	.	TRBV27	.	TGTGCCAGCGGTCGACACCCTCTAGAGACCCAGTACTTC	CASGRHPLETQYF
TRBJ1-1	.	TRBV15	TRBD1	TGTGCCACTTCCCTTCAGGGGGACACTGAAGCTTTCTTT	CATSLQGDTEAFF
TRBJ1-5	.	TRBV15	.	TGTGCCACCAGCAGAGATAGCGGGCAGGGGCGACAGCCCCAGCATTTT	CATSRDSGQGRQPQHF